This T cell receptor (beta chain) comes out of a study of breast tumors, draining lymph nodes, adjacent tissues. Study-level points and caveats: Findings are consistent with lymph node origin and intratumoral expansion of most tumor T cells. Tumor TCR diversity was below lymph nodes but above nontumor tissue. The lymph node origin of tumor T cells was framed as consistent with a hypothesis, not demonstrated. Luminal-like breast cancer showed significantly greater tumor-nontumor repertoire similarity than basal-like breast cancer did.

This clonotype appeared a single time. Its target is unknown. TCRdb reanalysed the multiplex PCR reads using MiXCR and keeps one entry per CDR3 protein. Of about 8,300 distinct CDR3 sequences listed, 65% to 80% are singletons. V lost 6 bases and J 4 bases, leaving 23 bases between the germline ends. The CDR3 runs 17 residues. Per the germline V gene, CDR1 is SGHAT and CDR2 is FQNNGV. The sample consisted of tumor-adjacent breast tissue. The receptor's source is a female donor with breast cancer. Some clones in this sample may be carry-over from other donors' samples. This sequence joins TRBV11-2 and TRBJ2-3; perhaps TRBD2 as D (6 bases). This CDR3 reads CASSKGLGRCGPDTQYF. In nucleotides, the CDR3 is TGTGCCAGCAGTAAGGGACTCGGGAGATGTGGACCAGATACGCAGTATTTT.